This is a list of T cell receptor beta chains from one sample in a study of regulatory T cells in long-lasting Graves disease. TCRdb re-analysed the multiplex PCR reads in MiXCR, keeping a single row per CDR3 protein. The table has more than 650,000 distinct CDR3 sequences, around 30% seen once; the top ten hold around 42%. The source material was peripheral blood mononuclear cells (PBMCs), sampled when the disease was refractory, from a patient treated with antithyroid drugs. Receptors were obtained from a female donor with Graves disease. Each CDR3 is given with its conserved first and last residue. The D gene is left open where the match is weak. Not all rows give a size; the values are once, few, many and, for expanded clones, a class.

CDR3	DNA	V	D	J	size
CASSAGGGNYGYTF	TGTGCCAGCAGCGCCGGGGGGGGGAACTATGGCTACACCTTC	TRBV9	.	TRBJ1-2	few
CASGRGMNTEAFF	TGTGCCAGCGGTAGGGGAATGAACACTGAAGCTTTCTTT	TRBV27	.	TRBJ1-1	many
CASSFPLRRMGGEQYF	TGTGCCAGCAGCTTCCCCCTTCGGAGGATGGGAGGGGAGCAGTACTTC	TRBV11-3	TRBD2	TRBJ2-7	.
CASSWTLQETQYF	TGTGCCAGCAGCTGGACACTACAAGAGACCCAGTACTTC	TRBV6-1	.	TRBJ2-5	many
CASSIQSGYNQPQHF	TGTGCCAGTAGCATACAATCGGGGTACAATCAGCCCCAGCATTTT	TRBV19	.	TRBJ1-5	few
CASSYYTGLAGGTGELFF	TGTGCCAGCAGTTATTATACTGGACTAGCGGGAGGCACCGGGGAGCTGTTTTTT	TRBV6-2/TRBV6-3	TRBD2	TRBJ2-2	.
CASSPIRTGSGYTF	TGTGCCAGCAGCCCTATCAGGACAGGGTCTGGCTACACCTTC	TRBV12-3/TRBV12-4	TRBD1	TRBJ1-2	many
CAITGQAFYEQYF	TGTGCCATCACTGGACAGGCGTTTTACGAGCAGTACTTC	TRBV10-3	TRBD1	TRBJ2-7	few
CAWTSGQGRGETQYF	TGTGCCTGGACCTCCGGACAGGGCCGGGGGGAGACCCAGTACTTC	TRBV30	TRBD1	TRBJ2-5	.
CASSPTGDFYEQYF	TGTGCCAGCTCACCGACAGGGGATTTTTACGAGCAGTACTTC	TRBV18	TRBD1	TRBJ2-7	.
CASSQLDLFYTF	TGTGCCAGCAGCCAATTGGACCTATTCTACACCTTC	TRBV3-1	.	TRBJ1-2	few
CASSSGTGVLSTNSPLHF	TGTGCCAGCAGTTCCGGGACAGGGGTCCTATCGACCAATTCACCCCTCCACTTT	TRBV6-2/TRBV6-3	TRBD1	TRBJ1-6	.
CASLDIGNTIYF	TGTGCCAGCTTAGACATCGGAAACACCATATATTTT	TRBV6-1	.	TRBJ1-3	.
CASSPDSGGYEQYF	TGTGCCAGCAGCCCCGATTCAGGGGGGTACGAGCAGTACTTC	TRBV7-7	.	TRBJ2-7	.
CASSEPGQGLGNTIYF	TGTGCCAGCAGTGAACCTGGACAGGGATTAGGAAACACCATATATTTT	TRBV28	TRBD1	TRBJ1-3	.
CSVEGRREAFF	TGCAGCGTTGAAGGCCGGAGAGAAGCTTTCTTT	TRBV29-1	.	TRBJ1-1	few
CASSSTGGRTPGELFF	TGTGCCAGCAGTTCTACAGGGGGCAGAACCCCCGGGGAGCTGTTTTTT	TRBV6-5	TRBD1	TRBJ2-2	.
CASSRRTSGRAHEQYF	TGTGCCAGTAGTCGACGGACTAGCGGGAGGGCCCACGAGCAGTACTTC	TRBV19	TRBD2	TRBJ2-7	.
CASSLDVRASYGYTF	TGTGCCAGCAGCTTGGACGTGAGAGCTTCCTATGGCTACACCTTC	TRBV7-2	.	TRBJ1-2	.
CATSRDQASLKLFF	TGTGCCACCAGCAGAGACCAGGCCTCCTTGAAACTGTTTTTT	TRBV15	.	TRBJ1-4	few
CASSLSPRFPYEQYF	TGTGCCAGCAGCTTAAGCCCGCGGTTCCCCTACGAGCAGTACTTC	TRBV11-2	.	TRBJ2-7	.
CASSTQQGYSSNYGYTF	TGTGCCAGCAGCACCCAACAGGGATACTCATCTAACTATGGCTACACCTTC	TRBV7-8	.	TRBJ1-2	few
CASSLRDRGRVYPSRDEQYF	TGTGCCAGCAGCTTAAGGGATAGGGGGCGAGTTTACCCCTCCAGGGACGAGCAGTACTTC	TRBV7-2	TRBD1	TRBJ2-7	.
CSVRAGGQETQYF	TGCAGCGTTAGGGCGGGAGGCCAAGAGACCCAGTACTTC	TRBV29-1	TRBD2	TRBJ2-5	few
CSAYEGPNTEAFF	TGCAGCGCCTACGAAGGTCCGAACACTGAAGCTTTCTTT	TRBV29-1	.	TRBJ1-1	.
CASSLNRVASEKLFF	TGTGCCAGCAGCTTAAACAGGGTGGCCAGCGAAAAACTGTTTTTT	TRBV14	.	TRBJ1-4	.
CATRAGGSGYTF	TGTGCCACCAGGGCGGGGGGAAGTGGCTACACCTTC	TRBV15	.	TRBJ1-2	.
CASSLKGTNTGELFF	TGTGCCAGCAGCTTAAAGGGGACAAACACCGGGGAGCTGTTTTTT	TRBV7-3	.	TRBJ2-2	few
CSVRDRVSGNTIYF	TGCAGCGTGAGGGACAGGGTCTCTGGAAACACCATATATTTT	TRBV29-1	TRBD1	TRBJ1-3	.
CASSSRTGVQPQHF	TGTGCCAGCAGTTCCCGGACAGGGGTTCAGCCCCAGCATTTT	TRBV28	TRBD1	TRBJ1-5	many
CASSERRGPSGQPQHF	TGCGCCAGCAGTGAGAGACGGGGCCCGAGCGGTCAGCCCCAGCATTTT	TRBV10-2	.	TRBJ1-5	.
CASSPAKNTEAFF	TGTGCCAGTAGTCCGGCGAAGAACACTGAAGCTTTCTTT	TRBV19	.	TRBJ1-1	.
CSARDQGQGLYEQYF	TGCAGTGCTAGAGATCAGGGACAGGGTTTATACGAGCAGTACTTC	TRBV20-1	TRBD1	TRBJ2-7	few
CASSLLGADTEAFF	TGTGCCAGCAGCTTGTTGGGGGCGGACACTGAAGCTTTCTTT	TRBV5-6	.	TRBJ1-1	.
CASSGQGLYYGYTF	TGTGCCAGCAGCGGACAGGGACTTTACTATGGCTACACCTTC	TRBV12-3/TRBV12-4	TRBD1	TRBJ1-2	.
CASSQRQGENGYTF	TGTGCCAGCAGCCAGAGACAGGGGGAGAATGGCTACACCTTC	TRBV3-1	TRBD1	TRBJ1-2	.
CSVESGSGNTIYF	TGCAGCGTTGAATCGGGTTCTGGAAACACCATATATTTT	TRBV29-1	.	TRBJ1-3	.
CASSFHQPEAFF	TGTGCCAGCAGCTTCCATCAGCCCGAAGCTTTCTTT	TRBV11-2	.	TRBJ1-1	many
CASSILDTSNGYTF	TGTGCCAGCAGCATCCTCGACACATCAAATGGCTACACCTTC	TRBV2	.	TRBJ1-2	many
CSARAIKTVSPYEQYF	TGCAGTGCTAGGGCCATAAAGACAGTTAGTCCCTACGAGCAGTACTTC	TRBV20-1	.	TRBJ2-7	few
CASGTGQGAVEAFF	TGTGCCAGTGGTACGGGACAGGGGGCGGTTGAAGCTTTCTTT	TRBV19	TRBD1	TRBJ1-1	.
CAIKGAEPTYEQYF	TGTGCCATCAAGGGAGCGGAGCCTACCTACGAGCAGTACTTC	TRBV10-3	.	TRBJ2-7	.
CASSTLRRDAKRGNYGYTF	TGTGCCAGCAGCACACTCCGCCGGGACGCAAAGAGGGGTAACTATGGCTACACCTTC	TRBV11-2	.	TRBJ1-2	.
CSASPDFSYEQYF	TGCAGTGCTAGTCCGGACTTCTCCTACGAGCAGTACTTC	TRBV20-1	.	TRBJ2-7	many
CASSRTGGADYGYTF	TGTGCCAGCAGCAGAACAGGGGGTGCTGACTATGGCTACACCTTC	TRBV7-3	TRBD1	TRBJ1-2	.
CASSVIGTGVTGANVLTF	TGTGCCAGCAGTGTGATAGGGACAGGGGTAACCGGGGCCAACGTCCTGACTTTC	TRBV12-3/TRBV12-4	TRBD1	TRBJ2-6	.
CASGLTSGHYNEQFF	TGTGCCAGCGGCTTGACTAGCGGGCATTACAATGAGCAGTTCTTC	TRBV6-1	TRBD2	TRBJ2-1	many
CSARAPGSGRETQYF	TGCAGTGCTAGGGCCCCGGGAAGCGGGAGAGAGACCCAGTACTTC	TRBV20-1	TRBD2	TRBJ2-5	few
CAWSVGGGYREKLFF	TGTGCCTGGAGTGTGGGGGGGGGGTATCGGGAAAAACTGTTTTTT	TRBV30	.	TRBJ1-4	.
CASEETGRQETQYF	TGTGCCAGCGAGGAAACAGGGAGGCAAGAGACCCAGTACTTC	TRBV19	.	TRBJ2-5	few